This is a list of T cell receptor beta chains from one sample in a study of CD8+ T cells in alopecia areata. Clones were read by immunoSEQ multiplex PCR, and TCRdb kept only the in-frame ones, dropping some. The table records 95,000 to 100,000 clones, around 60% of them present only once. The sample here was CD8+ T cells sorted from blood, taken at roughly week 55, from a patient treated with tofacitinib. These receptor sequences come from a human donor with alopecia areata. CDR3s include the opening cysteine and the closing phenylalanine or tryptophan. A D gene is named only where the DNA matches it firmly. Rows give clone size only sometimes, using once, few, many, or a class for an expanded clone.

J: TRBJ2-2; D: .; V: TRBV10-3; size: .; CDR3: CAITGGRDTGELFF; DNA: TGTGCCATCACAGGGGGGAGGGACACCGGGGAGCTGTTTTTT
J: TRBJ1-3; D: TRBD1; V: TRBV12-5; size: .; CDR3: CASHGSGQGLSGRNTIYF; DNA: TGTGCTAGTCACGGATCGGGACAGGGTCTATCCGGCCGAAACACCATATATTTT
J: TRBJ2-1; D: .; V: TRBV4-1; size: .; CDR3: CASSQLSTRRQFF; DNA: TGCGCCAGCAGCCAACTTTCGACCCGGCGGCAGTTCTTC
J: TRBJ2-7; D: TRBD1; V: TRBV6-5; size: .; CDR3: CASSPGTGYYEQYF; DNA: TGTGCCAGCAGCCCCGGGACAGGTTACTACGAGCAGTACTTC
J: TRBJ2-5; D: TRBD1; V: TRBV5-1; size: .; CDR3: CASSLPSTGGETQYF; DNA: TGCGCCAGCAGCTTGCCTTCGACAGGGGGTGAGACCCAGTACTTC
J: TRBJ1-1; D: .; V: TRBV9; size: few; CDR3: CASSVVEIMNTEAFF; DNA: TGTGCCAGCAGCGTAGTTGAGATCATGAACACTGAAGCTTTCTTT
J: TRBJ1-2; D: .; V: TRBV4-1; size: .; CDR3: CASSQKDGVYGYTF; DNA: TGCGCCAGCAGCCAAAAAGATGGGGTCTATGGCTACACCTTC
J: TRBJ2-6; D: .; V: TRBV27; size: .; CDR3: CASSTYGPLSGANVLTF; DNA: TGTGCCAGCAGTACCTATGGCCCCCTATCTGGGGCCAACGTCCTGACTTTC
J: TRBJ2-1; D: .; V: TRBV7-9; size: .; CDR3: CASSDGTEQFF; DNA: TGTGCCAGCAGCGACGGGACAGAGCAGTTCTTC
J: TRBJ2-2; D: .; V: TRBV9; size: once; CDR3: CASSVGRNTGELFF; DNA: TGTGCCAGCAGCGTGGGACGGAACACCGGGGAGCTGTTTTTT
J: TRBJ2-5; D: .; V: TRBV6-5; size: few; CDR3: CASSYGGTQYF; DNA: TGTGCCAGCAGTTATGGGGGGACCCAGTACTTC
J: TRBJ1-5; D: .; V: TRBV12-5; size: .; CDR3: CASGHQGLQPQHF; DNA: TGTGCTAGTGGACATCAGGGGTTGCAGCCCCAGCATTTT
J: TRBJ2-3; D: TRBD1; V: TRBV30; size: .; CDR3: CAWSRGQGGTDTQYF; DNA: TGTGCCTGGAGCCGGGGACAGGGGGGTACAGATACGCAGTATTTT
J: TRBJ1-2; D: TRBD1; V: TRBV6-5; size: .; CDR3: CASSYSIEGALDGYTF; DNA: TGTGCCAGCAGTTACTCTATCGAGGGGGCGTTGGACGGCTACACCTTC